Shown below are 7 T cell receptor beta chains from a single sample sequenced in a study of molecular identifiers for immune sequencing clone quantification. A single record per CDR3 protein comes from TCRdb applying MiXCR to the PCR reads. The sample includes more than 450,000 distinct CDR3 sequences, roughly 23% of them seen just once. Source material: naive CD8+ T cells from blood, with Jurkat cell RNA spiked in. Subset noted: FACS-sorted CD8+CD4-CCR7+CD45RA+ naive T cells. The receptors were sampled from a human donor in good health. Some libraries in this study had Jurkat cell RNA spiked in.

A note on this clonotype: It may be a read error: a sequence one base away is much more abundant. The V gene is TRBV4-3, the J gene TRBJ2-1; 9 bases map to TRBD2. This CDR3 is 15 amino acids long. CDR1 LGHNA and CDR2 YSLEER come from the germline V gene. The CDR3 nucleotides are TGCGCCGGCAGCCAGTATAGCGGGAGATACAATGAGCAGTTCTTC. This sequence encodes CAGSQYSGRYNEQFF.

This chain connects TRBV7-9 to TRBJ2-1; a weak D match, TRBD2 (7 bases). The CDR3 is 18 residues long. Germline assignment: CDR1 SEHNR and CDR2 FQNEAQ (reference sequence). Trimming shortened V by 1 base and J by 0 bases, and 16 bases separated the two germline ends. Here the CDR3 reads CASSLEGGGLDSYNEQFF. In DNA, the CDR3 is TGTGCCAGCAGCTTAGAGGGGGGCGGACTAGACTCCTACAATGAGCAGTTCTTC.

This clonotype came up many times. V usage is TRBV13 and J usage is TRBJ1-3; no reliable D call. Germline V gives CDR1 PRHDT, CDR2 FYEKMQ (reference sequence). Between the trimmed V and J ends, which lost 2 bases and 0 bases, there was a span of 8 bases. There are 15 residues in the CDR3. The DNA of the CDR3 is TGTGCCAGCAGCTTATCCCCCTTCTCTGGAAACACCATATATTTT. Protein sequence: CASSLSPFSGNTIYF.

Regarding this clonotype: One end of the junction is discordant with germline, which a read error may explain. The genes are TRBV6-5 and TRBJ1-3; no reliable D call. Per germline, CDR1 MNHEY and CDR2 SVGAGI. There are 14 residues in the CDR3. DNA for the CDR3: TGTGCCAGCAGTTACTCCGGCGACCAAAACGCCATATATTTT. It codes for CASSYSGDQNAIYF.

This clonotype appeared a few times. The chain links TRBV30 to TRBJ1-1; D ambiguous. There are 13 residues in the CDR3. From germline, CDR1 is GTSNPN and CDR2 SVGIG (reference sequence). Trimming shortened V by 2 bases and J by 1 base, and 8 bases separated the two germline ends. DNA of the CDR3: TGTGCCTGGAGTCGACATGCGAACACTGAAGCTTTCTTT. It encodes CAWSRHANTEAFF.

This clonotype appeared once. The V call is TRBV6-5, the J call TRBJ1-1; D gene unclear. This CDR3 has 16 amino acids. CDR1 and CDR2 from the germline V gene are MNHEY and SVGAGI. Trimming pared 4 bases from V and 0 bases from J, leaving 15 bases between. In DNA form, the CDR3 reads TGTGCCAGCAGTTTAGGGCAATCTTATCTGAACACTGAAGCTTTCTTT. This codes for CASSLGQSYLNTEAFF.

This clonotype came up many times. The gene calls are TRBV30 and TRBJ2-1, with D unclear. The CDR3 extends over 13 amino acids. CDR1 is GTSNPN, CDR2 SVGIG, per germline (reference sequence). Trimming took off 4 bases at V and 4 bases at J, with 11 bases between the two ends. The CDR3 sequence is CAWTEWIYNEQFF. In DNA, the CDR3 is TGTGCCTGGACCGAGTGGATATACAATGAGCAGTTCTTC.